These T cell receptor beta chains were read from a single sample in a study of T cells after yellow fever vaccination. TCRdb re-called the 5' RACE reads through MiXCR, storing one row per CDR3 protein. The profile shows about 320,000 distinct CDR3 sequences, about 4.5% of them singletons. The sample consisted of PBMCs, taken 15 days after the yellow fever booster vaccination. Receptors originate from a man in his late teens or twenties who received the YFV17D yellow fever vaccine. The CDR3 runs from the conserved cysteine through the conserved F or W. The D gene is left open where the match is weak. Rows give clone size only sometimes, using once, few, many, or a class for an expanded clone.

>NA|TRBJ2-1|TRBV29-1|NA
CSAQALAFYNEQFF
TGCAGCGCCCAGGCACTAGCCTTTTACAATGAGCAGTTCTTC
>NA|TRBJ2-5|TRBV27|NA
CASSPELAPQETQYF
TGTGCCAGCAGCCCGGAACTAGCCCCCCAAGAGACCCAGTACTTC
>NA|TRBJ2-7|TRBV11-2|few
CASSFTEVEQYF
TGTGCCAGCAGTTTTACAGAGGTCGAGCAGTACTTC
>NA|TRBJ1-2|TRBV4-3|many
CASSQPPQGGGYTF
TGCGCCAGCAGCCAGCCCCCGCAGGGAGGTGGCTACACCTTC
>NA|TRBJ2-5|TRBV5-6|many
CASSLRVRLRETQYF
TGTGCCAGCAGCTTGAGGGTCAGGCTTCGGGAGACCCAGTACTTC
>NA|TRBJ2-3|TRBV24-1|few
CATSEPGRTDTQYF
TGTGCCACCAGTGAGCCAGGCCGCACAGATACGCAGTATTTT
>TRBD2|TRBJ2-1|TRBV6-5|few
CASREGVAYNEQFF
TGTGCCAGTCGGGAGGGGGTGGCCTACAATGAGCAGTTCTTC
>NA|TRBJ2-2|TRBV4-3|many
CASSQETGRPGELFF
TGCGCCAGCAGCCAAGAGACGGGGAGACCCGGGGAGCTGTTTTTT
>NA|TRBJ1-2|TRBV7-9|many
CASSERTSSYGYTF
TGTGCCAGCAGCGAACGGACATCAAGCTATGGCTACACCTTC
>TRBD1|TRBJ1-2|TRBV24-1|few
CATSDFRTGNGYTF
TGTGCCACCAGTGATTTCAGGACAGGGAATGGCTACACCTTC
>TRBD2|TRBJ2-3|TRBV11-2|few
CASSLDRGGTSSTDTQYF
TGTGCCAGCAGCTTAGATCGAGGGGGGACTAGTAGCACAGATACGCAGTATTTT
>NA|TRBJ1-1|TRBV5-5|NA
CASSFGGEIAFF
TGTGCCAGCAGCTTTGGGGGGGAGATAGCTTTCTTT
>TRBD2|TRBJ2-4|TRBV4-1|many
CASSQESGGRAKNIQYF
TGCGCCAGCAGCCAAGAATCGGGGGGGCGAGCCAAAAACATTCAGTACTTC
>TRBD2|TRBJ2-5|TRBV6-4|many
CASIVASGAQETQYF
TGTGCCAGCATCGTGGCTAGCGGGGCGCAAGAGACCCAGTACTTC
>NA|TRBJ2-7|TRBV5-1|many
CASSLAARGRYEQYF
TGCGCCAGCAGCTTGGCGGCAAGGGGTCGGTACGAGCAGTACTTC
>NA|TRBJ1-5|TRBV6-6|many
CASSYSSNQPQHF
TGTGCCAGCAGTTACTCTAGCAATCAGCCCCAGCATTTT
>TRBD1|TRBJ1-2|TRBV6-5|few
CASSREGGNYGYTF
TGTGCCAGCAGTAGAGAAGGGGGCAACTATGGCTACACCTTC
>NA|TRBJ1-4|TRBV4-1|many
CASRNTGKFEKLFF
TGCGCCAGCAGAAATACAGGGAAGTTTGAAAAACTGTTTTTT
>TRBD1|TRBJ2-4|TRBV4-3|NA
CASSQQTTGGGMDIQYF
TGCGCCAGCAGCCAACAGACGACAGGGGGAGGTATGGACATTCAGTACTTC
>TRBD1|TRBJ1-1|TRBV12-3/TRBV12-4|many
CASSWDRVDVTEAFF
TGTGCCAGCAGTTGGGACAGGGTCGATGTCACTGAAGCTTTCTTT
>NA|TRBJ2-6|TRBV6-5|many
CASSRISGANVLTF
TGTGCCAGCAGCCGGATCTCTGGGGCCAACGTCCTGACTTTC
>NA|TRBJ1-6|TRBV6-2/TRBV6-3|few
CASTPTVYNSPLHF
TGTGCCAGCACCCCGACAGTATATAATTCACCCCTCCACTTT
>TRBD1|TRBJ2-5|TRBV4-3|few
CASSQGTGGEETQYF
TGCGCCAGCAGCCAGGGGACAGGAGGTGAAGAGACCCAGTACTTC
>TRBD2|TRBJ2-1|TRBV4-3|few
CASSPSLGGDEQFF
TGCGCCAGCAGCCCAAGCCTCGGGGGGGATGAGCAGTTCTTC
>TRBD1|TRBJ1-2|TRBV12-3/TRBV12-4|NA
CASSDRGTGYTF
TGTGCCAGCAGTGACAGGGGAACTGGCTACACCTTC
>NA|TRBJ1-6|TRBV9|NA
CASSARTSAGFSPLHF
TGTGCCAGCAGCGCGAGAACCTCAGCGGGGTTTTCACCCCTCCACTTT
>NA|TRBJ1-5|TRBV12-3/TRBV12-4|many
CASSFGRQGNQPQHF
TGTGCCAGCAGTTTCGGACGACAGGGCAATCAGCCCCAGCATTTT
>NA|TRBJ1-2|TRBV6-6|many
CASRQVTHYGYTF
TGTGCCAGCAGACAGGTTACCCACTATGGCTACACCTTC
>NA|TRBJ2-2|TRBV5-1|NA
CASSLVRTGPGELFF
TGCGCCAGCAGCTTGGTGCGCACAGGGCCCGGGGAGCTGTTTTTT
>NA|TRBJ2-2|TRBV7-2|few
CASSLAQGGAAGELFF
TGTGCCAGCAGCTTAGCGCAAGGGGGGGCCGCCGGGGAGCTGTTTTTT
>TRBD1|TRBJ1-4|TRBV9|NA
CASSAGTGLGEKLFF
TGTGCCAGCAGCGCGGGGACAGGGCTTGGCGAAAAACTGTTTTTT